Listed here are 6 T cell receptor beta chains from one sample, sequenced in a study of control samples from healthy donors and cancer patients. Sequencing used immunoSEQ multiplex PCR; TCRdb keeps in-frame clones, though not all of them. This table has 100,000 to 150,000 clones, roughly 90% appearing once. The specimen sequenced was blood. These receptors were taken from a man in his late teens or twenties in good health.

This chain links TRBV13 with TRBJ2-1; tentatively, D is TRBD2 (5 bases). Germline loops: CDR1 PRHDT, CDR2 FYEKMQ (reference sequence). The CDR3 is 16 residues long. The V end lost 1 base, the J end lost 7 bases, and 17 bases lay between the germline ends. CDR3 residues: CASSLDMGRSTNEQFF. The CDR3 region has the DNA TGTGCCAGCAGCTTAGATATGGGGAGAAGTACGAATGAGCAGTTCTTC. Based on the CDR3 plus reference TRBV13 and TRBJ2-1, the full variable domain is AAGVIQSPRHLIKEKRETATLKCYPIPRHDTVYWYQQGPGQDPQFLISFYEKMQSDKGSIPDRFSAQQFSDYHSELNMSSLELGDSALYFCASSLDMGRSTNEQFFGPGTRLTVL.

The J gene is TRBJ2-1, the V gene TRBV10-3; TRBD2 agrees at 13 bases. V lost 8 bases to trimming and J lost 8 bases; unmatched junction nucleotides: 9. This CDR3 is 15 amino acids long. Per germline, CDR1 ENHRY and CDR2 SYGVKD. The CDR3 coding sequence is TGTGCCATCCACCCTGGGACTAGCGGGATGTATGAGCAGTTCTTC. Residues: CAIHPGTSGMYEQFF.

This chain links TRBV28 with TRBJ1-1; possibly TRBD1 for D (5 bases). Germline V lookup: CDR1 MDHEN, CDR2 SYDVKM. Trimming stripped 7 bases from V and 4 bases from J, with 16 bases between. The CDR3 extends over 14 amino acids. CDR3 loop: CASTSWGEGTEAFF. The CDR3 region has the DNA TGTGCCAGCACCTCCTGGGGGGAGGGCACTGAAGCTTTCTTT.

This sequence joins TRBV30 and TRBJ2-7; 9 bases align to TRBD2. Germline V gene data show CDR1 as GTSNPN and CDR2 as SVGIG (reference sequence). V dropped 1 base and J dropped 3; count of bases not matched to a gene: 7. The CDR3 runs 15 residues. DNA for the CDR3: TGTGCCTGGAGTGACGCGGGAGGGAAAAACTACGAGCAGTACGTC. It translates to CAWSDAGGKNYEQYV.

The rearrangement uses TRBV6-5 and TRBJ2-2, with 7 positions matching TRBD2. CDR1 and CDR2 (germline): MNHEY, SVGAGI. V shed 2 bases and J 5 bases; nucleotides not matched to a gene: 2. The CDR3 is 14 amino acids. CDR3 amino acids: CASSYGGGTGELFF. The CDR3 region has the DNA TGTGCCAGCAGTTACGGGGGGGGAACCGGGGAGCTGTTTTTT.

This rearrangement joins TRBV19 to TRBJ2-7, with 11 positions matching TRBD2. CDR3 size: 15 residues. Germline V gene sequence: CDR1 LNHDA, CDR2 SQIVND (reference sequence). Trimming took 3 bases from V and 2 from J; bases not matched to a gene: 3. CDR3 nucleotide sequence: TGTGCCAGTAGTATCCTGACTAGCGGGGCCTACGAGCAGTACTTC. Residues: CASSILTSGAYEQYF.